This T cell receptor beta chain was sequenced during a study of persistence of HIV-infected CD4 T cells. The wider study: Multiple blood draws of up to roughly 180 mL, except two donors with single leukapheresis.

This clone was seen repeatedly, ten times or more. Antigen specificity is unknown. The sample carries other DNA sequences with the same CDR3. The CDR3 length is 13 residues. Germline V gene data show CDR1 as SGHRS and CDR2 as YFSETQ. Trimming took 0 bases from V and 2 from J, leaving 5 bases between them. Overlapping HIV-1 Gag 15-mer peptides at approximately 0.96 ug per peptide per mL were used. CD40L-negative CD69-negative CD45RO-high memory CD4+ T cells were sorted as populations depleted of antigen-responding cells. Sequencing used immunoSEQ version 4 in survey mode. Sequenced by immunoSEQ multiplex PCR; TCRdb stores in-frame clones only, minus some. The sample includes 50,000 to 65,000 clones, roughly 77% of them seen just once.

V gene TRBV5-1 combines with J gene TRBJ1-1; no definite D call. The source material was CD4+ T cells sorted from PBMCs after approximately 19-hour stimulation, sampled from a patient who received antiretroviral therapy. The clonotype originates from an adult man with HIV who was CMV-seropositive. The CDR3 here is CASSLEVNTEAFF. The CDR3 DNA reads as TGCGCCAGCAGCTTGGAAGTCAACACTGAAGCTTTCTTT.